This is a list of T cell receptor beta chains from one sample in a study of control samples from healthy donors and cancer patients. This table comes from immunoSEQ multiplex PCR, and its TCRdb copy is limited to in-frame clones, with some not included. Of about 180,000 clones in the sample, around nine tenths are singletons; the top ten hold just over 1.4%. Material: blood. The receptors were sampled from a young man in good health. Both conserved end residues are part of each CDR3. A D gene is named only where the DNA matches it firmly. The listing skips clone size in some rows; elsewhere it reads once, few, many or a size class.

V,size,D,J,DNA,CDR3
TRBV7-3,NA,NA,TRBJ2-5,TGTGCCAGCAGCTTAGGACGGCAAGAGACCCAGTACTTC,CASSLGRQETQYF
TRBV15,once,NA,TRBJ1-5,TGTGCCACCAACACTAGGGGTGGAAGTAGAGAGCCCCAGCATTTT,CATNTRGGSREPQHF
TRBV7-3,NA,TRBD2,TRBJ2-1,TGTGCCAGCAGCTTAACTGAGCTCGGGGGGGAGCAGTTCTTC,CASSLTELGGEQFF
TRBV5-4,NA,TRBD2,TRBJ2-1,TGTGCCAGCAGCTCCCCTGCGGGGGGGTCTCCCAATGAGCAGTTCTTC,CASSSPAGGSPNEQFF
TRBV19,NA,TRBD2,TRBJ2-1,TGTGCCAGTAGTATGTCGGGGGGAGGTAATGAGCAGTTCTTC,CASSMSGGGNEQFF
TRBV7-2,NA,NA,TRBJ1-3,TGTGCCAGCAGCTTAACCCCGGCGGGGAACACCATATATTTT,CASSLTPAGNTIYF
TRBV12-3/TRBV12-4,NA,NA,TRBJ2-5,TGTGCCAGCAGTTTCAGGGGAGAGACCCAGTACTTC,CASSFRGETQYF
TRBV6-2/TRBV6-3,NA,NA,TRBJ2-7,TGTGCCAGCAGTTACGGGAGGCTCGCCGAGCAGTACTTC,CASSYGRLAEQYF
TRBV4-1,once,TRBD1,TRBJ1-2,TGCGCCAGCAGCCAGCAACGACAGGGGAGTGGCTACACCTTC,CASSQQRQGSGYTF
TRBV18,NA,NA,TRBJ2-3,TGTGCCAGCTCACCAATAAAAACTCCGGATACGCAGTATTTT,CASSPIKTPDTQYF
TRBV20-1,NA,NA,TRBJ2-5,TGCAGTGCTAGTGTCCCTCGAGCGAAAGAGACCCAGTACTTC,CSASVPRAKETQYF
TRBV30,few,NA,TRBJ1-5,TGTGCCTGGAGTGTGAATAGCAATCAGCCCCAGCATTTT,CAWSVNSNQPQHF
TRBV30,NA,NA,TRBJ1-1,TGTGCCTGCACATCAGGGACGGGAACTGAAGCTTTCTTT,CACTSGTGTEAFF
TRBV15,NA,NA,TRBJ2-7,TGTGCCACCAGCAGGGGGAGGCTGAACTACGAGCAGTACTTC,CATSRGRLNYEQYF
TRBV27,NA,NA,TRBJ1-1,TGTGCCAGCAGTAATCTAGTGGGGAACACTGAAGCTTTCTTT,CASSNLVGNTEAFF
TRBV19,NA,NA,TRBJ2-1,TGTGCCAGCCAACAGGGTGGGAGATACAATGAGCAGTTCTTC,CASQQGGRYNEQFF
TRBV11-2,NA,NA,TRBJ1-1,TGTGCCAGCAGCTCCCTCAGGGGAAAGGGTGAAGCTTTCTTT,CASSSLRGKGEAFF
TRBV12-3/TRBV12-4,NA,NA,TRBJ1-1,TGTGCCAGCAGCACAGATTTGAACACTGAAGCTTTCTTT,CASSTDLNTEAFF
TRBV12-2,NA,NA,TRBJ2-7,TGTGCAAGTCGCCCACTCGACAGGAGCTACGAGCAGTACTTC,CASRPLDRSYEQYF
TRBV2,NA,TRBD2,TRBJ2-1,TGTGCCAGCAGTGGACTAGCGGGGGACAATGAGCAGTTCTTC,CASSGLAGDNEQFF
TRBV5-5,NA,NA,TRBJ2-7,TGTGCCAGCAGCTACGCCTACGGGAGCTACGAGCAGTACTTC,CASSYAYGSYEQYF
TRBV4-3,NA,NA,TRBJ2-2,TGCGCCAGCAGCCAAGAAACAGGGACGAACACCGGGGAGCTGTTTTTT,CASSQETGTNTGELFF
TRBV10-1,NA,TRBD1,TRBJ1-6,TGCGCCAGCAGTGAAGGGACAGGCTATAATTCACCCCTCCACTTT,CASSEGTGYNSPLHF
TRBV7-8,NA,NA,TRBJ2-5,TGTGCCAGCAGCTTAGTAGGCGGGACGGGTGAGACCCAGTACTTC,CASSLVGGTGETQYF
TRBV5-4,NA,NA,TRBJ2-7,TGTGCCAGCAGCTTGAGGAGTAGCGGTGCCTACGAGCAGTACTTC,CASSLRSSGAYEQYF
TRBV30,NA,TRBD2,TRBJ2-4,TGTGCCTGGAATCCAGCGGGAGGGCCAAACATTCAGTACTTC,CAWNPAGGPNIQYF